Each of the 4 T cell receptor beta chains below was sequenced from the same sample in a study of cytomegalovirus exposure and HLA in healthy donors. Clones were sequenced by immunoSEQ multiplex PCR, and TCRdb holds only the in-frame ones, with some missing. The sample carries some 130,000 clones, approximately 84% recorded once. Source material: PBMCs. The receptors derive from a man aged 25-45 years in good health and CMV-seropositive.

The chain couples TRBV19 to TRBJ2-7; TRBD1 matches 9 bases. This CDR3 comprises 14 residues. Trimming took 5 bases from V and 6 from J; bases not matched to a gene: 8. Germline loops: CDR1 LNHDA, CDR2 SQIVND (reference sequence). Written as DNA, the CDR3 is TGTGCCAGTAGTTCCGGGACAGGGCTTCGCGAGCAGTACTTC. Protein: CASSSGTGLREQYF. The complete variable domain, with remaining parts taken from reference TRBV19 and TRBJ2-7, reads DGGITQSPKYLFRKEGQNVTLSCEQNLNHDAMYWYRQDPGQGLRLIYYSQIVNDFQKGDIAEGYSVSREKKESFPLTVTSAQKNPTAFYLCASSSGTGLREQYFGPGTRLTVT.

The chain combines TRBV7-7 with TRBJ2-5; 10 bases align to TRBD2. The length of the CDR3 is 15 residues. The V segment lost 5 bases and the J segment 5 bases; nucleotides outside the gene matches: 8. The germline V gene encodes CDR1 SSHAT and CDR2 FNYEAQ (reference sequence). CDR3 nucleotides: TGTGCCAGCAGCCCCGAGCGGGAGGGGTGGGAGACCCAGTACTTC. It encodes CASSPEREGWETQYF.

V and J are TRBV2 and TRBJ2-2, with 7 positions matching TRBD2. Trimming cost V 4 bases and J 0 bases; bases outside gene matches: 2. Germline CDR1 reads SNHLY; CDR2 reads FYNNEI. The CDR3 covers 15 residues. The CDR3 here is CASSVSGSNTGELFF. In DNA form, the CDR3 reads TGTGCCAGCAGTGTTAGCGGGTCGAACACCGGGGAGCTGTTTTTT.

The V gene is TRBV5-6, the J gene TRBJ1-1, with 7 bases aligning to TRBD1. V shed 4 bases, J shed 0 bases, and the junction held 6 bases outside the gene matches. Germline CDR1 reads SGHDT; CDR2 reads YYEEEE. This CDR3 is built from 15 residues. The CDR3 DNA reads TGTGCCAGCAGCGGACGGGACAGCGTGAACACTGAAGCTTTCTTT. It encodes CASSGRDSVNTEAFF. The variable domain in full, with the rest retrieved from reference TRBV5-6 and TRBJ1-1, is DAGVTQSPTHLIKTRGQQVTLRCSPKSGHDTVSWYQQALGQGPQFIFQYYEEEERQRGNFPDRFSGHQFPNYSSELNVNALLLGDSALYLCASSGRDSVNTEAFFGQGTRLTVV.